The sample holds a few counts of the clone carrying this TCR beta chain. Its cognate antigen is unknown. This record belongs to a study of blood T cells in healthy people across ages. The study, taken as a whole, reports: The fall in TCR beta diversity per million T cells was roughly linear with age. With naive T cell percentage, TCR beta diversity showed a strong correlation.

For the second PCR, which ran for about 6 to 11 cycles, a sample-barcoded 5' primer and a J-beta primer mix were used. All cDNA molecules were each tagged by a template-switch adaptor with 12 random nucleotides. TCRdb redid the calling of the 5' RACE reads with MiXCR, one entry per CDR3 protein. The data hold fewer than 2,000,000 distinct CDR3 sequences, with approximately 40% observed a single time. The CDR3 consists of 15 residues. Germline assignment: CDR1 SEHNR and CDR2 FQNEAQ (reference sequence). After removal of 5 bases from V and 10 bases from J, the junction contained 13 bases not matched to a gene.

The TCR comes from a human donor in good health. Sequences were obtained from blood. The V and J genes are TRBV7-9 and TRBJ2-1, with TRBD2 matching 8 bases. CDR3 sequence (DNA): TGTGCCAGCAGCCCTGTGGGAAGCGGGGGCCAGGAGCAGTTCTTC. It specifies CASSPVGSGGQEQFF.